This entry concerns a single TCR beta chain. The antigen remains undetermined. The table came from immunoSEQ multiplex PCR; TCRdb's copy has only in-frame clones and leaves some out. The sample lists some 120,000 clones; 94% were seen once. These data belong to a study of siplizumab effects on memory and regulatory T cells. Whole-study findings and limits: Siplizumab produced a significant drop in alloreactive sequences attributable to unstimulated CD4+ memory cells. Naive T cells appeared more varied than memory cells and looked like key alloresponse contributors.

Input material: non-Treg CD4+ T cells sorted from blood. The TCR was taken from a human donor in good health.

Here the CDR3 DNA reads TGTGCCAGCTCACCCGCAGGGGGCACCGGGGAGCTGTTTTTT. It yields the protein CASSPAGGTGELFF. The chain joins TRBV18 to TRBJ2-2, with 7 bases identical to TRBD1. This CDR3 spans 14 amino acids. Germline V CDR1 and CDR2: KGHSH, LQKENI. J was trimmed by 4 bases and V by 3 bases; bases with no gene match: 2.